These 5 T cell receptor beta chains originate from one sample sequenced in a study of cytomegalovirus exposure and HLA in healthy donors. Researchers ran the PCR with 60 Vbeta and 13 Jbeta primers. The method was immunoSEQ multiplex PCR; TCRdb's version includes in-frame clones alone and lacks a portion of them. Of approximately 100,000 clones detected, roughly 76% appear once; the ten largest clones hold approximately 8.4%. The sequenced material came from PBMCs. The receptors were gathered from a human donor in good health.

This clone was detected only once. The V and J genes are TRBV5-1 and TRBJ2-7, with 8 positions matching TRBD2. Germline V CDR1 and CDR2: SGHRS, YFSETQ. The V gene end was trimmed by 0 bases and the J gene end by 4 bases; junction bases not matched to a gene: 3. The CDR3 totals 14 residues. CDR3 amino acids: CASSLDPGGYEQYF. The CDR3 DNA is TGCGCCAGCAGCTTGGACCCGGGGGGGTACGAGCAGTACTTC.

This clone occurred a few times. The chain is built from TRBV6-6 and TRBJ2-7; 14 bases match TRBD2. The CDR3 covers 14 residues. Germline V gene data show CDR1 as MNHNY and CDR2 as SVGAGI (reference sequence). V trimming: 7 bases; J trimming: 6 bases; junction bases outside the gene matches: 5. The CDR3 spells CASNRGTSGGEQYF. The CDR3, as DNA: TGTGCCAGCAACAGAGGGACTAGCGGGGGCGAGCAGTACTTC.

This clone has just one count. V usage is TRBV10-2 and J usage is TRBJ2-7; 9 positions match TRBD2. This CDR3 is built from 13 residues. Germline CDR1 is WSHSY and CDR2 is SAAADI. Trimming removed 3 bases from V and 4 bases from J; junction bases left unmatched: 1. The CDR3 spells CASSDSGSYEQYF. CDR3 bases: TGCGCCAGCAGTGATAGCGGGAGTTACGAGCAGTACTTC.

V and J are TRBV11-2 and TRBJ1-2; D is uncertain. Germline V gene lookup returns CDR1 SGHAT and CDR2 FQNNGV. The CDR3 loop spans 16 amino acids. V lost 0 bases and J 3 bases, leaving 14 bases between the germline ends. CDR3 sequence: CASSLDLTVMDYGYTF. As DNA, the CDR3 is TGTGCCAGCAGCTTAGATCTCACAGTCATGGACTATGGCTACACCTTC.

The chain uses TRBV7-8 and TRBJ2-7, with 14 nucleotides matching TRBD2. The CDR3 length is 19 residues. Germline CDR1 is SGHVS and CDR2 is FQNEAQ. With V trimmed by 1 base and J by 0 bases, 8 bases remained unmatched. The chain's CDR3 is CASSLEVGLAGGYSYEQYF. The CDR3 DNA reads as TGTGCCAGCAGCTTAGAAGTCGGACTAGCGGGAGGCTACTCCTACGAGCAGTACTTC.